This T cell receptor beta chain was profiled in a study of PD-1 blockade in mismatch repair-deficient tumors. Study-wide background: Enrolled about 2012-2017, patients had progressing, pretreated mismatch repair-deficient cancers of 12 to 13 types.

This clone was seen a single time. Antigen: not known. The method was immunoSEQ multiplex PCR; TCRdb's version includes in-frame clones alone and lacks a portion of them. The sample carries under 150,000 clones, 86% recorded once. This CDR3 comprises 14 residues. The V end lost 5 bases, the J end lost 0 bases, and 7 bases lay between the germline ends. CDR1 and CDR2 (germline): MNHEY, SVGAGI. PCR or immunohistochemistry showed mismatch repair deficiency in every enrolled patient. Study outcomes and limitations: Tumor-resident clones, often absent from pretreatment blood, expanded after pembrolizumab and then contracted.

The chain couples TRBV6-5 to TRBJ1-4; D is ambiguous. This specimen consisted of peripheral blood, obtained 44 weeks after starting pembrolizumab. This receptor was identified in an adult with mismatch repair-deficient cancer. The CDR3 coding sequence is TGTGCCAGCAGTCGGGAGGCAACTAATGAAAAACTGTTTTTT. It encodes CASSREATNEKLFF.